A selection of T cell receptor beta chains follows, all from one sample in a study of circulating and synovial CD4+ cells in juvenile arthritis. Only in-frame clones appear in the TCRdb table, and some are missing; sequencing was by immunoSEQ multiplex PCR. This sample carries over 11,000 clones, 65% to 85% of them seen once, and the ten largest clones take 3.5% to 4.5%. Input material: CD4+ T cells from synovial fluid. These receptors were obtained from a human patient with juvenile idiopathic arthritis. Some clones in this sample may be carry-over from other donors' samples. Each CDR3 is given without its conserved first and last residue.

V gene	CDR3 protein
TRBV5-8	ASSLGTANTEAF
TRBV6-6	ASSAQTGHGNTIY
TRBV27	ASSPMDRGEPQH
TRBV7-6	ASSVAGGDDTQY
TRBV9	ASSLRGLAESGANVLT
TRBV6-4	ASSPRQGSTDTQY
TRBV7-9	ASSLDELLAGVYNEQF
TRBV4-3	ASSRRQGDTIY
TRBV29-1	SVEVGAQETQY
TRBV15	ATSRESRGDYEQY
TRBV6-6	ASNRVLTGELF
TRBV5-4	ASSTDRGGEQY
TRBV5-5	ASSWGEGQGWPQH
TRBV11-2	ASSLTPVTEAF
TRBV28	ASSLDRGNTIY
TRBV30	AWSVGVTALLLETQY
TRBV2	ASFWAVEGARLY
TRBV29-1	SVWEGGETQY
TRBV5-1	ASSLATGDGYT
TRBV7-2	ASSSLTGSGGYGYT
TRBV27	ASSLRDIGDGYT
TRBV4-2	ASSQGQRRRDTQY
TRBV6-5	ASSYADRGAF
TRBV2	ASYRGPQETQY
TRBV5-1	ASTQGWEETQY
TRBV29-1	SVDRGGNEQF
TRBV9	ASSVEGGGLYEQY
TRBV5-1	ASRNRDSPNEKLF
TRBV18	ASSPERWGAEAF
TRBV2	ASSAGAEAF
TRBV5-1	ASSRTGAQETQY
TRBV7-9	ASSSTSGSMTYEQY
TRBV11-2	ASSYLSGSGTDTQY
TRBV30	AWRGQYSPLH
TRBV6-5	ASSYRGAQPQH